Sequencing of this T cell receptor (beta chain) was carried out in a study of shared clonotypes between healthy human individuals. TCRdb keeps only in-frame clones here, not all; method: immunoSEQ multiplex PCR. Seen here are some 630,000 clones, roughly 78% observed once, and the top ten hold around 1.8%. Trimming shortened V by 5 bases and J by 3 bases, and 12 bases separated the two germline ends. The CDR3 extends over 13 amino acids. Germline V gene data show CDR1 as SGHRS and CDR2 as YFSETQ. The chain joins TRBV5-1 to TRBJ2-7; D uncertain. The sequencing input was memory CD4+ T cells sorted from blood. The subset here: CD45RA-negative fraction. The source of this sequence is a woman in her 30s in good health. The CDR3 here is CASRDGFNYEQYF. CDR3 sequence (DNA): TGCGCCAGCAGGGACGGATTCAACTACGAGCAGTACTTC. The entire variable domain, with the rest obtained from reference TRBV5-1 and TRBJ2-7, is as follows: KAGVTQTPRYLIKTRGQQVTLSCSPISGHRSVSWYQQTPGQGLQFLFEYFSETQRNKGNFPGRFSGRQFSNSRSEMNVSTLELGDSALYLCASRDGFNYEQYFGPGTRLTVT.